The source of this T cell receptor beta chain is a study of T cells in Graves' hyperthyroidism and ophthalmopathy (dated 2019 in TCRdb). Study-level background: Peripheral blood was sampled at the time of initial diagnosis, prior to any treatment. After blood sampling, hyperthyroidism patients were treated with methimazole at a starting dose of 30 mg daily, and ophthalmopathy patients were treated with high-dose intravenous methylprednisolone. The study also compared thyroid tissue and blood T-cell repertoires from 6 or 7 Graves' hyperthyroidism patients. TCR Vbeta CDR3 sequencing of approximately 140 peripheral blood samples (over 40 ophthalmopathy, under 80 hyperthyroidism and approximately 17 progressor patients) is reported in the paper. An independent validation cohort of about 19 hyperthyroidism patients and about 15 patients who later progressed to ophthalmopathy tested prospective prediction of ophthalmopathy. For training and testing, the approximately 92 patients in the discovery cohort were randomly divided in a 7:3 ratio. A discovery cohort of roughly 100 patients, about 43 with Graves' ophthalmopathy and fewer than 65 with stable Graves' hyperthyroidism, was used to find distinguishing TCR V-J signatures.

For this clonotype: Its binding antigen is unknown. No quality values exist for individual bases; no much larger clone is one base distant.

The study at large found these results: A 13 V-J signature model separated ophthalmopathy from stable hyperthyroidism, with just over 85% sensitivity and 81.08% specificity in cross-validation and 80%/75% in testing. No statistical method was used to set the sample size in advance, and investigators knew the group allocation. Most expanded thyroid clonotypes (frequency above 0.001) were also detected in blood, a finding suggesting that blood repertoires may reflect thyroid immune responses. During validation, the model predicted progression to ophthalmopathy a median of around 7 months ahead of onset, with around 70% sensitivity and roughly 75% specificity.

Trimming takes 7 bases from V and 7 bases from J, and the germline ends sit 5 bases apart. The CDR3, from cysteine to phenylalanine, totals 10 residues. CDR3 DNA only is kept here, 30 bases in frame from base 1. CDR1 and CDR2 are read off the germline V gene as MNHNS and SASEGT. The TCR beta CDR3 regions were amplified from RNA transcripts. The TCR CDR3 was subjected to a first round of RT-PCR using the HTBI primer set and the Qiagen OneStep RT-PCR kit. The libraries were constructed in a second round of multiplex PCR and then size-selected and purified. Libraries were sequenced paired-end with 100 bp reads on an Illumina HiSeq2000. Regarding the original processing steps: SOAPnuke was used to process the raw data, throwing out any read that contained adapters or uncalled bases, had a mean Phred below 15, or lacked an exact constant-primer or identifier match. COPE v1.2.5 was used to merge the high-quality paired reads, and each unique nucleotide sequence was defined as a clonotype. MiTCR v1.1 was used to align clonotypes to the IMGT TRBV, TRBD and TRBJ reference segments. The analysis was restricted to V-J combinations with a frequency above 0.0001, which together covered about 99% of the repertoires. A TCS score was defined as the ratio of F50 (clonal expansion) to E x V (chaos), with BLOSUM62-based TCRdist applied between CDR3 peptides within each V-J. Welch's t-statistics and random forest reduced roughly 500 V-J features to 13, which were used in a naive Bayes classifier (R e1071). TCRdb redid the processing of the public reads, applying fastp at Q25 and MiXCR, and retained in-frame beta chains. CDR3 protein sequences are deduplicated, and each keeps its most common genes and DNA. The V and J calls come from TCRdb's annotation, not from the publication. Present in this sample are about 250,000 distinct CDR3 sequences, about 25% of which were seen just once. Together, the top ten hold roughly 32% of the sample.

Ophthalmopathy patients had moderately to severely active disease, Clinical Activity Score of at least 3, NOSPECS grade of at least 4, and duration under 3 months. Exclusion was applied to patients with uncontrolled infections, other autoimmune diseases, pregnancy or lactation. Diagnoses were established on the basis of clinical symptoms, serum thyroxine and TRAb, thyroid ultrasound, and orbital computed tomography. PBMCs were isolated from 8 to 10 ml of fresh peripheral blood by Ficoll-Paque density gradient centrifugation. Trizol reagent was used to extract total RNA, and RNA quality was then checked on an Agilent 2100 Bioanalyzer.

Sequenced material: blood. The chain joins TRBV6-1 to TRBJ1-5; no D segment can be confidently identified. The receptor comes from a woman in her forties with Graves' ophthalmopathy. The nucleotide sequence reads as follows: TGTGCCAGCAACCGGCAGCCCCAGCATTTT. Translated, this gives CASNRQPQHF.